This T cell receptor beta chain originates from a study of cytomegalovirus exposure and HLA in healthy donors. PCR primers comprised 60 Vbeta and 13 Jbeta primers. TCRdb keeps only in-frame clones here, not all; method: immunoSEQ multiplex PCR. This listing includes 65,000 to 90,000 clones. This CDR3 has 14 amino acids. The germline V gene encodes CDR1 MNHNY and CDR2 SVGAGI (reference sequence). V was trimmed by 5 bases and J by 6 bases, leaving 16 bases between them. The sequencing input was PBMCs. This rearrangement joins TRBV6-6 to TRBJ1-2; no clear D. This clonotype originated in a female donor in good health and CMV-seropositive. CDR3 protein: CASSDTGIWNGYTF. The CDR3 region has the DNA TGTGCCAGCAGTGACACTGGTATTTGGAATGGCTACACCTTC.